These T cell receptor beta chains were read from a single sample in a study of T cells in Graves' hyperthyroidism and ophthalmopathy. MiXCR, run by TCRdb on the multiplex PCR reads, gives a single entry per CDR3 protein. This sample carries more than 300,000 distinct CDR3 sequences, approximately 13% of them seen once, and the ten largest clones take 11%. Source material: blood. The receptors come from a woman aged 60-75 years with Graves' hyperthyroidism. CDR3s leave out the opening cysteine and the closing phenylalanine or tryptophan.

>TRBV13
ASRKWGGKETQY
>TRBV10-3
AIRQGLAGGGSSTDTQY
>TRBV30
AWRRQGRGNTIY
>TRBV20-1
SALTGTSYEQY
>TRBV13
ASSLGQGLAGGHEQY
>TRBV6-2/TRBV6-3
ASSHREHST
>TRBV29-1
SVRNRGPSNEKLF
>TRBV7-2
AGSLGLAGRMGTGELF
>TRBV18
ASSPFAPSLAGEYHEQY
>TRBV2
ASSDSLIGEAF